Detailed here is one TCR beta chain. Its target is unknown. This specimen belongs to a study of Tregs in tolerant kidney transplant recipients. Libraries were prepared by immunoSEQ multiplex PCR; TCRdb keeps only in-frame clonotypes and omits some of them. The sample has over 70,000 clones; about 91% are singletons. Mixed chimerism was transient after nonmyeloablative marrow transplants from related graft donors. Whole-study findings and limits: Activated donor B cell expansion appeared to reveal the most relevant donor-specific TCRbeta repertoire. Few patients were studied, so findings need validation in larger groups.

In germline, CDR1 is SGHTA, CDR2 FQGNSA. With V trimmed by 4 bases and J by 0 bases, 8 bases remained unmatched. The CDR3 runs to 17 residues. The rearrangement uses TRBV7-2 and TRBJ2-7; 11 nucleotides match TRBD2. This specimen was CD4+ T cells from blood (PBMCs), taken 24 months after the transplant. The TCR sequence derives from a human patient who received a combined kidney and bone marrow transplant. Certain T cells may be donor cells from the graft. Here the CDR3 reads CASSYRIAGGSSYEQYF. CDR3 sequence (DNA): TGTGCCAGCAGCTATCGAATAGCGGGGGGGAGCTCCTACGAGCAGTACTTC.